This T cell receptor (beta chain) derives from a study of blood T cell repertoires in COVID-19 (TCRdb year 2020). Looking at the study overall: Samples covering the acute and convalescent phases of COVID-19 were provided by collaborators in the United States, Italy and Spain. The material from the prospective study consisted of cDNA or gDNA derived from T cells, B-cell-depleted T cells, or PBMCs. The dataset comprised deeply sampled blood TCRbeta repertoires from subjects exposed to, actively infected with, or recovered from COVID-19. The repertoires were released in a freely available public database intended as a resource for research on the immune response to SARS-CoV-2. The samples were drawn from two sources: the first 160 participants of the ongoing ImmuneRACE study, and approximately 1,300 subjects contributed by 6 global collaborators. The sample metadata nearly always contained a de-identified subject ID, COVID-19 status, age in years and sex. Where HLA class I and class II types were available, the types were taken from metadata supplied by the sample provider, not from assay-based typing.

Measured from the cysteine to the phenylalanine, the CDR3 is 14 residues long. Solely the CDR3 DNA is kept, with 42 bases framed from the first base. Deletion took 1 base off V and 1 base off J, with a span of 7 bases between the germline ends. CDR1 and CDR2 (LGHDT, YNNKEL) derive from the germline V gene (reference sequence). For this clone: Its antigen is still unknown. No clone much larger than this one lies a single base away; base qualities are absent.

General findings and caveats noted by the study authors: The amount of clinical and demographic metadata varied by source and participant and was provided uncurated.

The immunoSEQ Assay, a bias-controlled multiplex PCR, was used to amplify TCRbeta CDR3 regions from genomic DNA. The paper's processing steps were these. Within the assay, amplification of reference gene primers was used to estimate how many nucleated cells each sample contained. To quantify the absolute abundance of each unique TCRbeta CDR3 rearrangement, sequence reads were collapsed and filtered. Productive Simpson clonality was computed per sample as the square root of Simpson's diversity index over productive rearrangements. TCRdb took over this immuneACCESS table, retaining in-frame rearrangements with V and J assigned. Such tables are incomplete; in checked studies, under half of the missing clones stem from an unresolved V gene, and the remainder is unexplained. D and trimming come from the DNA, and the V and J calls and clone size come from that table. The sample table records about 120,000 clones; 86% of these occur just once. The top ten constitute approximately 4% of the sample.

Collaborating institutions collected whole blood in K2EDTA tubes following their own protocols. For TCRbeta analysis, collaborator samples were shipped as frozen whole blood, as isolated PBMCs, or as DNA extracted from either sample type. Source material: peripheral blood. This TCR was recovered from a man between 35 and 55 years old with acute or convalescent COVID-19. Here the chain combines TRBV3-1 (or the pseudogene TRBV3-2) and TRBJ1-1, with no confidently assigned D gene. The sequenced DNA is TGTGCCAGCAGCCAAGGTCGCGGGAACACTGAAGCTTTCTTT. Its translation reads: CASSQGRGNTEAFF.